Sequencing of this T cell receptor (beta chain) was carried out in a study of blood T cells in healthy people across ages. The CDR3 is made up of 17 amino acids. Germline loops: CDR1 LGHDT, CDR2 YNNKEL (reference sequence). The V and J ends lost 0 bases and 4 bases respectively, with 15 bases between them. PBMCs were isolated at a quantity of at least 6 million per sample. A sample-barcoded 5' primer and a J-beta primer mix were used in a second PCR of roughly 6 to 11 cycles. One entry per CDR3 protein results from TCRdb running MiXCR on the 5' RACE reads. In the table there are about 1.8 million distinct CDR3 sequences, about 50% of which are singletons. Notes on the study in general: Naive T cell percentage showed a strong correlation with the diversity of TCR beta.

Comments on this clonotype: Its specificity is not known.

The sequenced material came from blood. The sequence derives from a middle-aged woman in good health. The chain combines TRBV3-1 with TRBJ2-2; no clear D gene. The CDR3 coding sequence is TGTGCCAGCAGCCAAGAAATAAGGGCTAGATCCACCGGGGAGCTGTTTTTT. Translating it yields CASSQEIRARSTGELFF.